What follows are 10 T cell receptor beta chains derived from one specimen sequenced in a study of T cell repertoires in cytomegalovirus infection. These receptors lack a known antigen. TCRdb analysed the reads with MiXCR anew, one entry per CDR3 protein. This table holds 450,000 to 600,000 distinct CDR3 sequences, more than 40% found once. The material was cultured PBMCs, obtained from culture after CMV antigen stimulation. These receptors came from a human donor in good health (CMV status not recorded). Some clones in this sample may be carry-over from other donors' samples.

A few counts support this clonotype. The rearrangement uses TRBV10-3 and TRBJ1-1; no reliable D call. The germline V gene has CDR1 ENHRY and CDR2 SYGVKD. V was trimmed by 3 bases and J by 1 base, leaving 9 bases between them. The CDR3 is made up of 14 amino acids. For the CDR3, the DNA is TGTGCCATCAGTGATTTACGGAAGAACACTGAAGCTTTCTTT. Translation gives CAISDLRKNTEAFF.

This clonotype was recorded only once. The V gene is TRBV28, the J gene TRBJ1-1; D unresolved. The germline V gene has CDR1 MDHEN and CDR2 SYDVKM. V dropped 5 bases and J dropped 0 bases, with 16 bases sitting between them. The CDR3 covers 16 residues. The CDR3 is CASSTSDLPMNTEAFF. The CDR3 nucleotides are TGTGCCAGCAGTACCTCGGACCTGCCCATGAACACTGAAGCTTTCTTT.

This clonotype came up a few times. This chain joins TRBV18 and TRBJ2-1; D is uncertain. Germline-derived CDR1 and CDR2 are KGHSH and LQKENI. The CDR3 is 13 residues long. V lost 3 bases, J lost 8 bases, and 11 bases lay in between. CDR3 protein: CASSPLTFDEQFF. CDR3 sequence (DNA): TGTGCCAGCTCACCGCTAACCTTCGATGAGCAGTTCTTC.

The chain employs TRBV7-2 and TRBJ1-5; no clear D gene. This CDR3 has 12 amino acids. Germline V CDR1 and CDR2: SGHTA, FQGNSA. V was cut by 5 bases and J by 6 bases, with 8 bases left in between. The CDR3, as DNA: TGTGCCAGCAGCGGGTGGAGTCAGCCCCAGCATTTT. Translation: CASSGWSQPQHF.

This clonotype came up a few times. The chain uses TRBV7-6 and TRBJ2-7; D not certain. V lost 3 bases to trimming and J lost 3 bases, with 9 bases between them. This CDR3 comprises 13 residues. Germline V lookup: CDR1 SGHVS, CDR2 FNYEAQ. CDR3 DNA sequence: TGTGCCAGCAGCTTGGAAGTTTACTACGAGCAGTACTTC. Translated, it gives CASSLEVYYEQYF.

This clonotype appeared a few times. The J gene is TRBJ1-2, the V gene TRBV6-2 or TRBV6-3; D is uncertain. CDR1 is MNHEY and CDR2 is SVGEGT in the germline V gene. The CDR3 is 12 amino acids. V was cut by 5 bases and J by 2 bases, with 6 bases left in between. The CDR3 here is CASSAVNYGYTF. CDR3 sequence (DNA): TGTGCCAGCAGTGCGGTCAACTATGGCTACACCTTC.

This rearrangement joins TRBV4-1 to TRBJ1-1; the match to TRBD1 covers 9 bases. With V trimmed by 2 bases and J by 3 bases, 7 bases remained unmatched. CDR1 MGHRA and CDR2 YSYEKL come from the germline V gene. This CDR3 is built from 16 residues. CDR3 sequence (DNA): TGCGCCAGCAGCCAACGAACAGGGGGCCCGTACACTGAAGCTTTCTTT. Protein product: CASSQRTGGPYTEAFF.

As concerns this clonotype: The junction departs from the called germline gene at one end, perhaps through a read error. The rearrangement joins TRBV7-2 to TRBJ1-5; D is uncertain. The V gene's germline CDR1 is SGHTA and CDR2 FQGNSA. The CDR3 sequence is 16 residues long. The CDR3 region is CASSLLGIGLNQHQHF. CDR3 coding DNA: TGTGCCAGCAGCTTATTAGGGATCGGGTTAAATCAGCACCAGCATTTT.

The chain recombines TRBV28 with TRBJ1-1; TRBD1 matches 8 bases. Per the germline V gene, CDR1 is MDHEN and CDR2 is SYDVKM. This CDR3 has 16 amino acids. Germline trimming cut 3 bases from V and 0 bases from J; bases unmatched to any gene: 6. The chain's CDR3 is CASSFPGQGMNTEAFF. The CDR3 nucleotides read TGTGCCAGCAGTTTTCCCGGACAGGGCATGAACACTGAAGCTTTCTTT.

This clonotype was counted a few times. The chain is built from TRBV24-1 and TRBJ2-1, with TRBD2 matching over 9 bases. The CDR3 totals 15 residues. Germline V gives CDR1 KGHDR, CDR2 SFDVKD. With V trimmed by 2 bases and J by 8 bases, 6 bases remained unmatched. CDR3 amino acids: CATSDSSGRLYEQFF. The CDR3 region has the DNA TGTGCCACCAGTGATTCCAGCGGGAGGCTGTATGAGCAGTTCTTC.